These T cell receptor beta chains were read from a single sample in a study of CD8 T cells in ankylosing spondylitis. TCRdb analysed the 5' RACE reads with MiXCR anew, one entry per CDR3 protein. The sample holds over 450,000 distinct CDR3 sequences, over 9.5% seen once. The sequenced sample consisted of blood, either unsorted or a sorted T cell fraction (not recorded which). The receptors originated from a male donor with ankylosing spondylitis. Each CDR3 is given with its conserved first and last residue. The D gene is left open where the match is weak. The size entry is marked missing in some rows and otherwise reads once, few, many or a size class.

>TRBV3-1|TRBJ2-1|many|NA
TGTGCCAGCAGCCAAGATTTAAACAATGAGCAGTTCTTC
CASSQDLNNEQFF
>TRBV20-1|TRBJ2-3|few|TRBD2
TGCAGTGCTAGAGTTATCACGGGAGGGCGGGATACGCAGTATTTT
CSARVITGGRDTQYF
>TRBV20-1|TRBJ2-3|NA|NA
TGCAGTGCTTGGGGACCAAGGGACCCAGATACGCAGTATTTT
CSAWGPRDPDTQYF
>TRBV25-1|TRBJ2-7|NA|NA
TGTGCCAGCGGCCGGAGGGAGGTGGGGGAGCAGTACTTC
CASGRREVGEQYF
>TRBV12-3/TRBV12-4|TRBJ2-7|few|NA
TGTGCCAGCAGCCCAGTCGCTGTGGGCTACGAGCAGTACTTC
CASSPVAVGYEQYF
>TRBV18|TRBJ1-1|NA|TRBD1
TGTGCCAGCTCACCAGACAGGGGGCCTGAAGCTTTCTTT
CASSPDRGPEAFF
>TRBV27|TRBJ1-4|few|NA
TGTGCCAGCAGTTTAACCGTCACTAATGAAAAACTGTTTTTT
CASSLTVTNEKLFF
>TRBV7-2|TRBJ1-2|few|TRBD1
TGTGCCAGCAGCTCTCTTGACAGGGACTATGGCTACACCTTC
CASSSLDRDYGYTF
>TRBV6-1|TRBJ2-1|few|TRBD1
TGTGCCAGCAGTAAGTTGGGACAGTCCCCGCAGTTCTTC
CASSKLGQSPQFF
>TRBV3-1|TRBJ2-7|NA|TRBD2
TGTGCCAGCAGCCAAGATAGGGGTAGCGGGAGGTTCGAGCAGTACTTC
CASSQDRGSGRFEQYF
>TRBV11-2|TRBJ2-1|NA|NA
TGTGCCAGCAGCAACCTCCGGGGGGCTACGGGTGAGCAGTTCTTC
CASSNLRGATGEQFF
>TRBV29-1|TRBJ2-1|few|TRBD2
TGCAGCGAGAGACTAGCGGGAGGGAACAACAATGAGCAGTTCTTC
CSERLAGGNNNEQFF
>TRBV29-1|TRBJ1-1|NA|NA
TGCAGCGTGGGACGGCTGAACACTGAAGCTTTCTTT
CSVGRLNTEAFF
>TRBV7-7|TRBJ1-2|NA|NA
TGTGCCAGCAGCTTAAATGGGACGACGCTGAACTATGGCTACACCTTC
CASSLNGTTLNYGYTF
>TRBV12-3/TRBV12-4|TRBJ2-1|many|TRBD1
TGTGCCAGCACCAGGGGGTCTTCCCAGTTCTTC
CASTRGSSQFF
>TRBV29-1|TRBJ1-1|NA|NA
TGCAGCGTTGAAGATCGTAGGCGGAACACTGAAGCTTTCTTT
CSVEDRRRNTEAFF
>TRBV5-1|TRBJ2-3|few|NA
TGCGCCAGCAGCCGGACGGGGGTTAGAAGGACAACCACAGATACGCAGTATTTT
CASSRTGVRRTTTDTQYF
>TRBV29-1|TRBJ2-1|many|TRBD2
TGCCTCTCCCTAGCGGGAGAAGGGGAGCAGTTCTTC
CLSLAGEGEQFF
>TRBV20-1|TRBJ2-2|few|NA
TGCAGTGCTAGAGACCACAGGGAAAGCACCGGGGAGCTGTTTTTT
CSARDHRESTGELFF
>TRBV12-3/TRBV12-4|TRBJ2-1|few|NA
TGTGCCAGCACCTTGAGGGGCTCCTACAATGAGCAGTTCTTC
CASTLRGSYNEQFF
>TRBV9|TRBJ2-1|NA|NA
TGTGCCAGCAGCGTTAGGACAGCTTTCAATGAGCAGTTCTTC
CASSVRTAFNEQFF
>TRBV10-2|TRBJ1-3|NA|TRBD1
TGCGCCAGCAGTCGATCCGGGACAGGGGCTGGAAACACCATATATTTT
CASSRSGTGAGNTIYF
>TRBV20-1|TRBJ2-1|NA|TRBD2
TGCAGTGCTATTGCGGGAGTTAATGAGCAGTTCTTC
CSAIAGVNEQFF
>TRBV19|TRBJ2-2|few|TRBD2
TGTGCCAGTAGTCTATTAGCGGGAGCTACGAACACCGGGGAGCTGTTTTTT
CASSLLAGATNTGELFF
>TRBV30|TRBJ1-2|few|NA
TGTGCCTGGAGCCCGAACGGGGGAAGGTACACCTTC
CAWSPNGGRYTF
>TRBV20-1|TRBJ1-4|few|NA
TGCAGTGCGGAGCTTAATGAAAAACTGTTTTTT
CSAELNEKLFF
>TRBV19|TRBJ1-5|NA|NA
TGTGCCAGTGCCTATCAGGGATATCAGCCCCAGCATTTT
CASAYQGYQPQHF
>TRBV10-3|TRBJ1-1|NA|TRBD1
TGTGCCATCAGTGGGACAGGGGGCGGGAGCACTGAAGCTTTCTTT
CAISGTGGGSTEAFF